This TCR beta chain is drawn from a study of T cells in Graves' hyperthyroidism and ophthalmopathy. Study context: Once the initial diagnosis was made, peripheral blood was obtained before any treatment.

The source material, RNA transcripts, was used to amplify TCR beta CDR3 regions. The HTBI primer set was used in a first-round RT-PCR of the TCR CDR3. TCRdb re-called the multiplex PCR reads through MiXCR, storing one row per CDR3 protein. The sample has roughly 160,000 distinct CDR3 sequences, just under 9.5% seen once. The length of the CDR3 is 14 residues. Losses at the gene ends were 5 bases for V and 5 bases for J; bases not matched to a gene: 8. Per the germline V gene, CDR1 is DFQATT and CDR2 is SNEGSKA (reference sequence). A patient was excluded if there was uncontrolled infection, other autoimmune disease, pregnancy or lactation. Study-level results: The model anticipated ophthalmopathy a median about six months pre-onset.

The sample holds many counts of this clonotype. Its antigen is as yet unknown. Sequenced: blood. This TCR was sampled from a woman in her late teens or twenties with Graves' hyperthyroidism that later progressed to Graves' ophthalmopathy. V usage is TRBV20-1 and J usage is TRBJ1-1; TRBD1 matches 10 bases. CDR3 sequence: CSAARRDRGTEAFF. Written as DNA, the CDR3 is TGCAGTGCTGCTCGCCGGGACAGGGGAACTGAAGCTTTCTTT.